This T cell receptor (beta chain) is from a study of T cell responses to AZD1222 COVID-19 vaccine (dated by TCRdb to the early 2020s). For the wider study: AZD1222 recipients whose second dose came at about 4 weeks and those whose second dose came at about 12 weeks were combined into one group, since spike-specific TCR depth and breadth did not differ between the two schedules. A total of approximately 240 trial participants underwent TCR sequencing, of whom roughly 210 received two doses of AZD1222 and about 26 received two doses of the MenACWY control vaccine. Trial participants were enrolled by age into subgroups of 18-55, 56-69 and 70-plus years, and approximately 150, 30 and 60 TCR-sequenced participants, respectively, were included in these subgroups. The study at large found these results: Conclusions about previously exposed vaccinees were limited because only a handful of AZD1222 recipients were SARS-CoV-2 seropositive at baseline. A significant rise in spike-specific TCR breadth and depth was observed after two AZD1222 doses relative to day 0 and relative to MenACWY recipients. The whole spike protein was spanned by vaccine-associated CD4 TCRs, and dominant responses were seen in regions 160-218 and 743-854. Most participants were white British and females outnumbered males, and the authors suggested that clonal diversity may have been underestimated. The 56-69-year group was small, and its depth increase did not reach significance, likely because of low power. Because no day 14 peak-response samples were available, repertoires were characterized only after the peak T cell response. Reportedly, almost half of the unique spike-specific TCRs recognized epitopes lying outside the regions that are mutated in the B.1.351 and B.1.1.7 variants.

This clone appeared a single time. No antigen is known for it. No much larger clonotype is one base removed from it; base qualities were not supplied. The CDR3 regions of human TCRbeta chains were analyzed by immunosequencing. The authors' analysis ran thus. Repertoire TCRs were matched against a reference library of SARS-CoV-2-specific TCRs generated with the MIRA antigen-specificity platform. Breadth was defined as the fraction of unique TCRs that were SARS-CoV-2-associated, and depth was defined as the fraction of total T cells that were SARS-CoV-2-associated. Using the MIRA data, every spike-specific TCR was mapped to the spike region that the TCR reacted to and assigned to either a CD4 or a CD8 class. Log10-transformed breadth and depth values were compared by one-way ANOVA with Sidak's multiple comparisons tests. In TCRdb, the immuneACCESS table is reduced to in-frame sequences with V and J assigned. These tables do not hold every clone; where another copy was compared, an unresolved V gene accounts for under half, and the others remain unexplained. D and trimming come from the DNA, and the V and J calls and clone size come from that table. Here the sample has roughly 120,000 clones; 80% to 95% occur a single time. Approximately 8% of the sample is in the top ten clones.

The time point label, as the study defines it: baseline before first vaccination. Samples from vaccinated people were obtained from the UK trials COV001 and COV002, which included a single-blind randomized controlled phase 2/3 trial of AZD1222 (ChAdOx1 nCoV-19) in healthy adults. For TCRbeta chain sequencing, PBMC samples were collected from trial participants at day 0 and at day 28 after the second dose. From a lookup of the germline V gene, CDR1 and CDR2 are MNHEY and SVGAGI. Relative to germline, V is 7 bases shorter and J is 4 bases shorter, with 11 bases between their ends. The CDR3 numbers 12 residues from cysteine through phenylalanine. CDR3 DNA is the only sequence kept; it has 36 bases, read in frame from the first base.

The chain links TRBV6-5 with TRBJ2-7; the D gene is perhaps TRBD1, from 6 matching bases. This receptor was obtained from an adult in good health. The input for sequencing was peripheral blood, taken on day 0 of AZD1222 vaccination. The CDR3 region has the sequence CASTGQGYEQYF. Here is the DNA: TGTGCCAGCACCGGCCAGGGGTACGAGCAGTACTTC.